This note documents a single T cell receptor beta chain sequence. This entry belongs to a study of PD-1 blockade in mismatch repair-deficient tumors. Assay used: immunoSEQ multiplex PCR; TCRdb lists only in-frame clones, some missing. In the table there are tens of thousands of clones, roughly 80% of which are singletons. CDR3 length: 15 amino acids. Germline values: CDR1 SGHDN, CDR2 FVKESK. V shed 2 bases and J shed 8 bases, with 16 bases lying between them. Sequencing was performed on peripheral blood, taken less than 21 weeks after starting pembrolizumab. The genes are TRBV14 and TRBJ2-1; no definite D call. The receptor was isolated from an adult with mismatch repair-deficient cancer. CDR3 in DNA: TGTGCCAGCAGCCAATTCGGTTCTTTCTGGGATGAGCAGTTCTTC. Its protein is CASSQFGSFWDEQFF.